A selection of T cell receptor beta chains follows, all from one sample in a study of blood T cell repertoires in COVID-19. TCRdb's table, derived via immunoSEQ multiplex PCR, lists solely in-frame clones and lacks some. The sample holds fewer than 350,000 clones, 70% to 90% seen once. The sample was PBMCs or T cells enriched from blood (not recorded which). The receptor source for this set is a woman between 40 and 50 years old who had recovered from COVID-19. Both conserved end residues are part of each CDR3. The D gene is left open where the match is weak. Clone size is stated in some rows and not others, as once, few, many or a class when expanded.

>TRBV7-2|TRBJ2-7|NA|NA
CASSFQRAVGNEQYF
>TRBV11-2|TRBJ2-7|TRBD1|NA
CASSHDPGQGKQYF
>TRBV24-1|TRBJ2-5|TRBD2|NA
CATSDFTSGQQETQYF
>TRBV19|TRBJ2-6|TRBD1|NA
CASRHPRGQGGSGANVLTF
>TRBV5-1|TRBJ2-5|TRBD1|NA
CASSRKDRDQETQYF
>TRBV6-5|TRBJ2-1|NA|NA
CASSLEGTDEQFF
>TRBV13|TRBJ2-7|NA|NA
CASSTRRGSYEQYF
>TRBV28|TRBJ2-7|TRBD1|NA
CASRTTGGKSYEQYF
>TRBV6-2/TRBV6-3|TRBJ2-3|TRBD2|NA
CASSLISSGRPTDTQYF
>TRBV7-9|TRBJ1-4|TRBD1|NA
CASSSWTGENEKLFF
>TRBV29-1|TRBJ1-2|NA|once
CSVEDPGGNTF
>TRBV6-2/TRBV6-3|TRBJ1-5|NA|NA
CASSFKSSNQPQHF
>TRBV2|TRBJ2-7|NA|NA
CASSEALYEQYF
>TRBV18|TRBJ2-2|TRBD1|once
CASSLTGANTGELFF
>TRBV18|TRBJ2-7|NA|few
CASSPRVAGVYEQYF
>TRBV28|TRBJ2-7|TRBD2|NA
CASSFSGTYEQYF
>TRBV18|TRBJ2-7|NA|NA
CASSPVRTYEQYF
>TRBV11-3|TRBJ2-1|TRBD2|NA
CASSRTSGSNEQFF
>TRBV2|TRBJ1-6|TRBD1|NA
CASRDRGSSPLHF
>TRBV5-8|TRBJ2-7|NA|NA
CASSLAGEQYF
>TRBV4-1|TRBJ1-4|TRBD1|once
CASSQPGQGNEKLFF
>TRBV7-9|TRBJ1-5|NA|NA
CASSDGTWSQPQHF
>TRBV7-2|TRBJ2-5|NA|NA
CASQGGETQYF
>TRBV7-2|TRBJ1-2|NA|NA
CASTQMDRGTRGYTF
>TRBV5-1|TRBJ2-5|NA|NA
CASSLFASPGETQYF
>TRBV4-3|TRBJ1-5|TRBD1|NA
CASSQAHRGPQPQHF
>TRBV28|TRBJ2-7|TRBD2|NA
CASSPGGPPSYEQYF
>TRBV5-1|TRBJ2-5|NA|NA
CASRTSLETQYF
>TRBV27|TRBJ1-5|NA|NA
CASSLLGANQPQHF
>TRBV29-1|TRBJ2-7|TRBD1|once
CSALTGALSEQYF
>TRBV6-2/TRBV6-3|TRBJ2-1|NA|once
CASSTQDKLHEQFF
>TRBV5-6|TRBJ2-7|TRBD1|NA
CASSLAGGQGEFYEQYF
>TRBV7-2|TRBJ1-6|NA|once
CASSLATDVSPLHF
>TRBV27|TRBJ1-6|NA|NA
CASSLSAPGGVTSPLHF
>TRBV11-2|TRBJ2-5|TRBD2|NA
CASSLGGAGVPETQYF
>TRBV4-2|TRBJ1-3|TRBD1|NA
CASSQDRTGHGNTIYF
>TRBV20-1|TRBJ2-5|NA|NA
CSASLDSQYF
>TRBV28|TRBJ2-7|TRBD2|NA
CASSLSSGGQNEQYF
>TRBV4-3|TRBJ2-1|TRBD2|NA
CASSQSPGLFSQFF
>TRBV10-1|TRBJ2-1|NA|few
CASSPDRIQYNEQFF
>TRBV28|TRBJ1-2|NA|NA
CASSTPQTGAFSYTF
>TRBV6-5|TRBJ2-1|NA|NA
CASSYSRGPGINEQFF
>TRBV5-5|TRBJ2-1|TRBD2|NA
CASSPREGGYNEQFF
>TRBV21-1|TRBJ2-3|NA|once
CASSKLLAGGPNTDTQYF
>TRBV3-1/TRBV3-2|TRBJ2-5|TRBD1|once
CASSQTLTGYGETQYF
>TRBV11-2|TRBJ2-7|NA|NA
CASSLLSGDEQYF
>TRBV4-3|TRBJ2-1|NA|NA
CASSQVQGGNEQFF
>TRBV7-8|TRBJ2-7|NA|NA
CASSLDRESYEQYF
>TRBV15|TRBJ2-1|TRBD2|NA
CATSRELAGIREQFF
>TRBV5-1|TRBJ2-7|TRBD2|few
CASSPTGGEYEQYF
>TRBV18|TRBJ2-5|NA|NA
CASSPPEGRQTQYF